Reported below is one T cell receptor (beta chain). From germline, CDR1 is SNHLY and CDR2 FYNNEI. With 1 base clipped from V and 2 bases from J, the junction kept 5 bases outside the gene matches. The CDR3 loop spans 15 amino acids. Clones were sequenced by immunoSEQ multiplex PCR, and TCRdb holds only the in-frame ones, with some missing. Of hundreds of thousands of clones detected, around 90% appear once; the ten largest clones hold roughly 0.87%. The sample is drawn from a study of blood T cell repertoires in COVID-19. This clonotype originated in a man aged 18 to 30 with COVID-19, enrolled during active disease. The V and J genes are TRBV2 and TRBJ2-7; 7 nucleotides match TRBD1. Sequencing input: peripheral blood. The CDR3 is CASSEGGTDAYEQYF. The CDR3 DNA reads TGTGCCAGCAGTGAAGGGGGGACAGACGCCTACGAGCAGTACTTC.